This entry features one T cell receptor (beta chain) sequence. This clonotype was counted a few times. Its target antigen remains unknown. No base quality values were provided; no much bigger clone lies one nucleotide off. The sample was run on an Illumina HiSeq 2500. Quantitative 5'-RACE with molecular barcodes was the method used to prepare the TCR beta libraries. In the authors' own workflow: To identify disease-linked TCR variants, a new computational method was used, one built on a probabilistic model of VDJ rearrangement. TCRdb passed the public sequencing reads through fastp at Q25 and MiXCR, retaining productive beta sequences. Rows are combined by CDR3 protein, so each entry shows the most common genes and DNA. In this record, the V and J calls reflect TCRdb's handling and not the investigators' own analysis. Present in this sample are 800,000 to 900,000 distinct CDR3 sequences, roughly 12% of which were seen just once. The top ten constitute 0.45% to 0.6% of the sample.

The data are from a study of CD8 T cells in ankylosing spondylitis (dated by TCRdb to 2015 to 2018). General notes on the study: The study profiled T cell receptor beta repertoires in healthy donors and ankylosing spondylitis patients to find disease-linked TCR variants. Peripheral blood was sampled, and synovial fluid was additionally collected from ankylosing spondylitis patients. In total, the full study cohort was made up of some 110 healthy donors and 25 ankylosing spondylitis patients. What the research found in general, with its limitations: A TCR beta motif of 7 or 8 highly homologous amino acid variants appeared characteristic of blood from ankylosing spondylitis patients. According to the report, matched synovial fluid samples from ankylosing spondylitis patients were significantly enriched for the disease-linked clones. In peripheral blood, the disease-linked clones were found at relatively low frequencies and had a CD8+ phenotype. Some motif variants were previously reported in synovial fluid and blood of reactive arthritis patients, suggesting common disease-initiation mechanisms.

The clonotype comes from a male donor with ankylosing spondylitis. Sequenced material: blood, either unsorted or a sorted T cell fraction (not recorded which).

The CDR3 here reads CASGGGGGSYNEQFF. The sequenced DNA is TGTGCCAGCGGAGGCGGGGGGGGGTCCTACAATGAGCAGTTCTTC. The chain couples TRBV27 to TRBJ2-1; TRBD2 aligns with 9 central bases. The germline V end is reduced by 8 bases and the J end by 1 base; junction bases left unmatched: 6. The germline V gene (reference sequence) sets CDR1 to MNHEY and CDR2 to SMNVEV. CDR3 length: 15 amino acids, cysteine to phenylalanine. CDR3 DNA only is kept here, 45 bases in frame from base 1.